Listed below are T cell receptor beta chains from one sample, sequenced in a study of blood T cell repertoires in COVID-19. The repertoire was sequenced with immunoSEQ multiplex PCR; TCRdb's copy has only in-frame clones and lacks some. The sample yields 70,000 to 90,000 clones, roughly 90% seen once. Source material: peripheral blood. The receptors come from a man aged 55 to 70 with acute or convalescent COVID-19. CDR3s include the opening cysteine and the closing phenylalanine or tryptophan. The D gene is left open where the match is weak. Clone size is not always given. Where it is, it says once, few, many or a class for expanded clones.

NA,NA,TRBJ2-5,TRBV5-1,TGCGCCAGCAGCGATACTAGGCAGACCCAGTACTTC,CASSDTRQTQYF
NA,NA,TRBJ1-2,TRBV14,TGTGCCAGCAGCCTCCAAATTGTCGGCGGAGCATATGGCTACACCTTC,CASSLQIVGGAYGYTF
TRBD1,NA,TRBJ2-5,TRBV5-4,TGTGCCAGCAGCCGACGGACAGGGACCAAGATAACCCAGTACTTC,CASSRRTGTKITQYF
NA,NA,TRBJ1-2,TRBV19,TGTGCCAGTAGTATAGTGGGCTTTAACTATGGCTACACCTTC,CASSIVGFNYGYTF
TRBD2,NA,TRBJ2-5,TRBV10-3,TGTGCCATCAGCCAAGCGGGAGGGCCGGGAGAGACCCAGTACTTC,CAISQAGGPGETQYF
TRBD1,once,TRBJ1-1,TRBV4-3,TGCGCCAGCAGCCTCTCGACAGGGGGGACTGAAGCTTTCTTT,CASSLSTGGTEAFF
TRBD1,NA,TRBJ1-1,TRBV6-5,TGTGCCAGCAGTTCCAAATCGGGACAGAATTCTGGCGCTTTCTTT,CASSSKSGQNSGAFF
NA,NA,TRBJ2-1,TRBV20-1,TGCAGTGCTAGGCGTTCTGATGAGCAGTTCTTC,CSARRSDEQFF
NA,NA,TRBJ1-5,TRBV19,TGTGCCAGTAGAAAGATCCGGGCGGGAAATCAGCCCCAGCATTTT,CASRKIRAGNQPQHF
NA,NA,TRBJ2-1,TRBV9,TGTGCCAGCAGCGTAGGCGCGCGGGGCTTTGATCAGTTCTTC,CASSVGARGFDQFF
NA,NA,TRBJ2-2,TRBV7-2,TGTGCCAGCAGCCATAGCGGTGGGGAGCTGTTTTTT,CASSHSGGELFF
NA,NA,TRBJ1-5,TRBV19,TGTGCCAGTAGTATCCTTAATCAGCCCCAGCATTTT,CASSILNQPQHF
NA,NA,TRBJ2-2,TRBV5-4,TGTGCCAGCAGCTTCGGTATAGGGGAGCTGTTTTTT,CASSFGIGELFF
TRBD1,NA,TRBJ2-7,TRBV7-9,TGTGCCAGCAGCTTTCTTACCGGGACAGGGGCCTACGAGCAGTACTTC,CASSFLTGTGAYEQYF
NA,NA,TRBJ2-5,TRBV7-6,TGTGCCAGCAGCCCCCTCCGGGGAGCCCAAGAGACCCAGTACTTC,CASSPLRGAQETQYF
NA,NA,TRBJ2-7,TRBV4-3,TGCGCCAGCAGCCAAGGGAGCATGAGCTCCTACGAGCAGTACTTC,CASSQGSMSSYEQYF
NA,NA,TRBJ1-2,TRBV6-5,TGTGCCAGCGTCGCGGGCGGCTACACCTTC,CASVAGGYTF
TRBD1,NA,TRBJ2-7,TRBV12-5,TGTGCTAGTGGTGCTGTGGACAGGGGCTTCTCCTACGAGCAGTACTTC,CASGAVDRGFSYEQYF
TRBD2,NA,TRBJ2-7,TRBV29-1,TGCAGCGCGCAGGGACTAGCGGCCTACGAGCAGTACTTC,CSAQGLAAYEQYF
NA,NA,TRBJ2-1,TRBV12-3/TRBV12-4,TGTGCCAGCAGTCCCTCCGGCAATGAGCAGTTCTTC,CASSPSGNEQFF
TRBD1,once,TRBJ2-5,TRBV6-5,TGTGCCAGCAGTTACTCGGACAGGGAAGCGGAGACCCAGTACTTC,CASSYSDREAETQYF
NA,NA,TRBJ1-3,TRBV19,TGTGCCAGTAGTATGGTGGAGAGGGCTGGAAACACCATATATTTT,CASSMVERAGNTIYF
TRBD2,NA,TRBJ2-7,TRBV10-1,TGCGCCAGCAGTCGAGCGGGATTCTACGAGCAGTACTTC,CASSRAGFYEQYF
TRBD1,NA,TRBJ1-4,TRBV28,TGTGCCAGCAGTATACTCCAAGTAGCAGGGGGGGAAAAACTGTTTTTT,CASSILQVAGGEKLFF
TRBD2,NA,TRBJ2-3,TRBV5-1,TGCGCCAGCAGCTCGGGACTAGCGGGAGGTGCTAGCACAGATACGCAGTATTTT,CASSSGLAGGASTDTQYF
NA,NA,TRBJ1-1,TRBV30,TGTGCCTGGAGTGTACCCTTAGGGACTCGCATGAACACTGAAGCTTTCTTT,CAWSVPLGTRMNTEAFF
NA,NA,TRBJ1-5,TRBV6-6,TGTGCCAGCAGTTCCCTCCCTACAGGGTTAAATCAGCCCCAGCATTTT,CASSSLPTGLNQPQHF
NA,NA,TRBJ1-2,TRBV30,TGTGCCTGGAGACGGGGAGGCTACACCTTC,CAWRRGGYTF